This entry concerns a single T cell receptor beta chain. The data were obtained in a study of blood T cell repertoires in COVID-19. About the study: Samples of COVID-19 (acute and convalescent) were obtained from the United States, Italy and Spain.

Trimming cost V 4 bases and J 5 bases, with 23 bases left between them. CDR3 size: 17 residues. Germline V CDR1 and CDR2: SGHVS, FNYEAQ. In Seattle, patients joined the study during active infection and were tracked longitudinally. Per the original data handling: By means of reference gene primer amplification, nucleated cell counts were estimated. The assay was immunoSEQ multiplex PCR, and TCRdb's table has in-frame clones only and misses some. That table is the source of V, J and clone size, and D and trimming were worked out from the DNA. The data contain over 70,000 clones, roughly 91% of them seen just once; the ten biggest clones take up about 6.3%.

The receptor's source is a young man with COVID-19, enrolled during active disease. V gene TRBV7-6 combines with J gene TRBJ2-5; a weak D match, TRBD2 (6 bases). The sample was peripheral blood. The CDR3 DNA reads as TGTGCCAGCAGCTCCCCCCTCTTTAGCGGAATCCAGGAGACCCAGTACTTC. Encoded protein: CASSSPLFSGIQETQYF.